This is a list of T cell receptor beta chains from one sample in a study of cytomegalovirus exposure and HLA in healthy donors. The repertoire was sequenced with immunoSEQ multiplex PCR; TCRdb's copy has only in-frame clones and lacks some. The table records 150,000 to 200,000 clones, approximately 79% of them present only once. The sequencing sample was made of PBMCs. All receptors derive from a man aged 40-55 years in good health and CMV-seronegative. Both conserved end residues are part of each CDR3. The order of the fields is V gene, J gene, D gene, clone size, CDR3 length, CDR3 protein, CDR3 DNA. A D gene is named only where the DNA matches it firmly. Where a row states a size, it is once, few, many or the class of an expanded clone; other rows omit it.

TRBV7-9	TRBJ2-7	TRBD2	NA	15	CASSRGLAGGDEQYF	TGTGCCAGCAGCAGGGGACTAGCGGGAGGAGACGAGCAGTACTTC
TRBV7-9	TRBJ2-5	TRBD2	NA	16	CASSFQAGVTQETQYF	TGTGCCAGCAGCTTCCAAGCGGGAGTCACCCAAGAGACCCAGTACTTC
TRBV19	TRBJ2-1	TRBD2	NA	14	CASSSGVGGNEQFF	TGTGCCAGTAGTTCGGGTGTGGGGGGGAATGAGCAGTTCTTC
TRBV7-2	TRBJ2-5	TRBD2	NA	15	CASSLPGGGPETQYF	TGTGCCAGCAGCTTACCGGGCGGGGGGCCAGAGACCCAGTACTTC
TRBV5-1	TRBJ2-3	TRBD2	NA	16	CASELGGGGRTDTQYF	TGCGCCAGCGAACTTGGGGGGGGAGGGAGGACAGATACGCAGTATTTT
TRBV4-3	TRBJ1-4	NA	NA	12	CASSHRREKLFF	TGCGCCAGCAGCCACCGTCGGGAAAAACTGTTTTTT
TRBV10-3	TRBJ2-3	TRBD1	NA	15	CAISSGTGSTDTQYF	TGTGCCATCAGTTCCGGGACAGGGAGCACAGATACGCAGTATTTT
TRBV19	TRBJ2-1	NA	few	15	CASAEPDFVKNEQFF	TGTGCCAGCGCCGAGCCCGACTTTGTTAAGAATGAGCAGTTCTTC
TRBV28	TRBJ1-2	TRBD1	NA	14	CASVNDRVVAGYTF	TGTGCCAGCGTAAACGACAGGGTAGTTGCTGGCTACACCTTC
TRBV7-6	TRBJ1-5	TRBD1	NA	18	CASSLGTGSAYSNQPQHF	TGTGCCAGCAGCCTTGGGACAGGGTCAGCGTATAGCAATCAGCCCCAGCATTTT
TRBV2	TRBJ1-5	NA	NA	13	CASTLLSYQPQHF	TGTGCCAGCACCCTCTTAAGCTATCAGCCCCAGCATTTT
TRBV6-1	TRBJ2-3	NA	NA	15	CASGVGYGGADTQYF	TGTGCCAGCGGGGTAGGATATGGAGGTGCAGATACGCAGTATTTT
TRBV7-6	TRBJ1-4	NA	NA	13	CASSLNQGEKLFF	TGTGCCAGCAGCTTAAATCAGGGGGAAAAACTGTTTTTT
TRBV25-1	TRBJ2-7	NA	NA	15	CASRARVGSSYEQYF	TGTGCCAGCAGGGCGAGGGTGGGGAGCTCCTACGAGCAGTACTTC
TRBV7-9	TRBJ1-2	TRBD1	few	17	CASSTTGTEDSNYGYTF	TGTGCCAGCAGCACAACCGGGACAGAGGATTCTAACTATGGCTACACCTTC
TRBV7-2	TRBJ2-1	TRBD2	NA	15	CASSVAGTRSDEQFF	TGTGCCAGCAGCGTCGCCGGGACTAGGAGCGATGAGCAGTTCTTC
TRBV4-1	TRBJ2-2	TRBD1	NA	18	CASSQDRDRVKNTGELFF	TGCGCCAGCAGCCAAGATAGAGACAGGGTAAAAAACACCGGGGAGCTGTTTTTT
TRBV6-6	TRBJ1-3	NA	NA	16	CASSYGGGRAGNTIYF	TGTGCCAGCAGTTACGGGGGCGGACGAGCTGGAAACACCATATATTTT
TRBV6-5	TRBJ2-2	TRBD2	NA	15	CASSQTSGRPGELFF	TGTGCCAGCAGTCAGACTAGCGGGAGGCCCGGGGAGCTGTTTTTT
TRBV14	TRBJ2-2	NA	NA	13	CASSQYAAGELFF	TGTGCCAGCAGCCAATACGCGGCCGGGGAGCTGTTTTTT
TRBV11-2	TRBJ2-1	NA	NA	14	CASSLAGPYNEQFF	TGTGCCAGCAGCTTAGCAGGCCCCTACAATGAGCAGTTCTTC
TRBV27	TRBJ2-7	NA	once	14	CASRTGASSYEQYF	TGTGCCAGCAGGACAGGTGCCAGCTCCTACGAGCAGTACTTC
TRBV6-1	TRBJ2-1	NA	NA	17	CASSGPEGRAAYNEQFF	TGTGCCAGCAGTGGTCCTGAAGGGCGGGCGGCCTACAATGAGCAGTTCTTC
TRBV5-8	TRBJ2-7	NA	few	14	CASSPRQADYEQYF	TGTGCCAGCAGCCCTCGACAGGCTGACTACGAGCAGTACTTC
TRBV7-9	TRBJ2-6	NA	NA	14	CSTLVASGANVLTF	TGTTCCACCCTAGTGGCGTCTGGGGCCAACGTCCTGACTTTC
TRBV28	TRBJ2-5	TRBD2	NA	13	CASSFPAGGTQYF	TGTGCCAGCAGTTTTCCGGCGGGGGGGACCCAGTACTTC
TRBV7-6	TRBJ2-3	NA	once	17	CASSLAGESGGTDTQYF	TGTGCCAGCAGCTTAGCCGGGGAGTCGGGGGGCACAGATACGCAGTATTTT
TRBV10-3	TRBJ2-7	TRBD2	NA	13	CALQRGLADEQYF	TGTGCCCTACAGAGGGGACTAGCGGACGAGCAGTACTTC